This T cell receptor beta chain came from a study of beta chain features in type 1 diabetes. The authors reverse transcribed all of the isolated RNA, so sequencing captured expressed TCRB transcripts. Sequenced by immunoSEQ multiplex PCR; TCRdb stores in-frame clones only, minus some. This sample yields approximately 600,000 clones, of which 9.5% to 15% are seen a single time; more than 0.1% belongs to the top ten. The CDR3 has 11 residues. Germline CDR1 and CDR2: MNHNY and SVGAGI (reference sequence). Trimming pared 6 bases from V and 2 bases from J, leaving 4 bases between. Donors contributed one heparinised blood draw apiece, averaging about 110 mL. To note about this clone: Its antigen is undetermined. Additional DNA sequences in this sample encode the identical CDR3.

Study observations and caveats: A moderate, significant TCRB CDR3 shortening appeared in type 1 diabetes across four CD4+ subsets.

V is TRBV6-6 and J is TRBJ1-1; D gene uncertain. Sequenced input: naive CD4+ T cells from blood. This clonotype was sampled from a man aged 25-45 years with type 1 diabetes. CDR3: CASSPNTEAFF. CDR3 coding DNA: TGTGCCAGCAGCCCAAACACTGAAGCTTTCTTT.